This T cell receptor beta chain was retrieved from a study of cytomegalovirus exposure and HLA in healthy donors. The CDR3 has 14 amino acids. Germline assignment: CDR1 SGHRS and CDR2 YFSETQ. V shed 3 bases, J shed 8 bases, and the junction held 9 bases outside the gene matches. Use of 60 Vbeta and 13 Jbeta primers characterized the PCR. The data were produced by immunoSEQ multiplex PCR, yet TCRdb's version contains in-frame clones alone and is incomplete. This sample has 95,000 to 150,000 clones, with 50% to 80% found just once. V usage is TRBV5-1 and J usage is TRBJ1-2; 8 bases match TRBD1. This clonotype was obtained from a woman between 40 and 50 years old in good health and CMV-seropositive. The sample consisted of PBMCs. CDR3 sequence: CASSYDRGLAGYTF. CDR3 nucleotide sequence: TGCGCCAGCAGCTACGACAGGGGCCTGGCCGGCTACACCTTC.